These 2 T cell receptor beta chains were all obtained from the same sample, sequenced in a study of T cells in Graves' hyperthyroidism and ophthalmopathy. Regions amplified from RNA transcripts were the TCR beta CDR3 regions. The primer set for the first-round RT-PCR of the TCR CDR3 was HTBI. A single record per CDR3 protein comes from TCRdb applying MiXCR to the multiplex PCR reads. The sample has 500,000 to 600,000 distinct CDR3 sequences; about 20% are singletons. Material: blood. The receptors here all came from a man aged 35 to 55 with Graves' ophthalmopathy.

The chain carries TRBV7-2 and TRBJ1-5; D might be TRBD1 (6 bases). Germline V gene data show CDR1 as SGHTA and CDR2 as FQGNSA. This CDR3 has 18 residues. The V end was cut by 3 bases, the J end by 3 bases, with 21 bases between. In nucleotides, the CDR3 is TGTGCCAGCAGCTTTTCTCTTTTTGAGGGGGACCCCAATCAGCCCCAGCATTTT. This translates into CASSFSLFEGDPNQPQHF. Full variable domain (missing parts from reference TRBV7-2 and TRBJ1-5): GAGVSQSPSNKVTEKGKDVELRCDPISGHTALYWYRQSLGQGLEFLIYFQGNSAPDKSGLPSDRFSAERTGGSVSTLTIQRTQQEDSAVYLCASSFSLFEGDPNQPQHFGDGTRLSIL.

This clonotype was detected only a few times. The chain recombines TRBV12-3 or TRBV12-4 with TRBJ2-2, with TRBD1 matching over 8 bases. Trimming took 2 bases from V and 7 from J; bases not matched to a gene: 9. The CDR3 consists of 16 residues. CDR3 nucleotides: TGTGCCAGCAGTTTACTCGACAGGGGCCCTCTCGGGGAGCTGTTTTTT. Encoded protein: CASSLLDRGPLGELFF.